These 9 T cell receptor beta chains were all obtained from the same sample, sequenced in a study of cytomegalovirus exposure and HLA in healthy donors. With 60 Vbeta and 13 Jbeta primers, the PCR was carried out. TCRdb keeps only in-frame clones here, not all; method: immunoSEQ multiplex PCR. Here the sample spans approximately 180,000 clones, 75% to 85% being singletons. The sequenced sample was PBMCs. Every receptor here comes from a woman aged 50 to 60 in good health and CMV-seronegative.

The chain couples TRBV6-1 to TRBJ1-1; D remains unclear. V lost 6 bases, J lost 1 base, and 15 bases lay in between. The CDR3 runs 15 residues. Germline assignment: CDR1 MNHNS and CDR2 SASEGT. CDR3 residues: CASRRDGQKNTEAFF. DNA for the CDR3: TGTGCCAGCAGGAGGGATGGGCAGAAGAACACTGAAGCTTTCTTT.

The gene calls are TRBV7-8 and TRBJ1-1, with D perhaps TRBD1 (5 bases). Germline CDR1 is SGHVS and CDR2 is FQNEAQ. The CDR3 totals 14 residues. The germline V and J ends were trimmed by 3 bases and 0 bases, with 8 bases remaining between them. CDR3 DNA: TGTGCCAGCAGCTTCAGGGCTATGAACACTGAAGCTTTCTTT. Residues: CASSFRAMNTEAFF.

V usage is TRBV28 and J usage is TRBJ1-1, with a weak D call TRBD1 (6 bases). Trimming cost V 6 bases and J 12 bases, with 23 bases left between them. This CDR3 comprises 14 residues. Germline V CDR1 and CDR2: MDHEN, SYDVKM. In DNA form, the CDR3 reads TGTGCCAGCAGGGGGTCGGGGGGGGCAGAGAAGTCTTTCTTT. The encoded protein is CASRGSGGAEKSFF.

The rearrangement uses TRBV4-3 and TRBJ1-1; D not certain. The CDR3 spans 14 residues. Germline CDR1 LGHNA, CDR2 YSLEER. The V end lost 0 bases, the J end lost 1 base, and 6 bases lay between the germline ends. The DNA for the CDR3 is TGCGCCAGCAGCCAAGATGTTAGGAACACTGAAGCTTTCTTT. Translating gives CASSQDVRNTEAFF.

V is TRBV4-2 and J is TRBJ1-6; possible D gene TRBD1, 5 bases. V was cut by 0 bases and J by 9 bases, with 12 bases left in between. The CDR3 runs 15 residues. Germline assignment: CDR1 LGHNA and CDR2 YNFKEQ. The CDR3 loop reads CASSQDVQGASPLHF. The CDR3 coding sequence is TGTGCCAGCAGCCAAGATGTCCAGGGTGCTTCACCCCTCCACTTT.

Here the CDR3 reads CASLPRLASTDTQYF. CDR3 bases: TGTGCCAGCCTCCCCAGACTGGCATCCACAGATACGCAGTATTTT. J is TRBJ2-3 and V is TRBV2; D unclear. This CDR3 is built from 15 residues. Trimming pared 8 bases from V and 2 bases from J, leaving 17 bases between. Germline CDR1 is SNHLY and CDR2 is FYNNEI.

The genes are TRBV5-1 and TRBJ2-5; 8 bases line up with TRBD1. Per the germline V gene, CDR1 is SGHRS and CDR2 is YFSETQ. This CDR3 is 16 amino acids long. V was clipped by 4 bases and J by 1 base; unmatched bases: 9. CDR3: CASSPQGQDGQETQYF. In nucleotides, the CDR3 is TGCGCCAGCAGCCCCCAGGGACAGGATGGCCAAGAGACCCAGTACTTC.

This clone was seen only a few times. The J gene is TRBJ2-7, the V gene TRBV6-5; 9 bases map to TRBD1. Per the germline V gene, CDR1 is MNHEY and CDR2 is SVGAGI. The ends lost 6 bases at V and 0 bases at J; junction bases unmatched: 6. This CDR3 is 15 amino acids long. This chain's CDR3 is CASRPGQGSSYEQYF. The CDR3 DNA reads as TGTGCCAGCAGGCCGGGACAGGGAAGCTCCTACGAGCAGTACTTC.

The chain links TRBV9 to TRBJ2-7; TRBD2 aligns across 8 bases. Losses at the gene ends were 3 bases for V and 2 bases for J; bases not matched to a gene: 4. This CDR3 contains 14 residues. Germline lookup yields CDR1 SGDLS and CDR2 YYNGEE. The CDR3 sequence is CASSGRGGPYEQYF. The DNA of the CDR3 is TGTGCCAGCAGCGGACGGGGGGGCCCCTACGAGCAGTACTTC.